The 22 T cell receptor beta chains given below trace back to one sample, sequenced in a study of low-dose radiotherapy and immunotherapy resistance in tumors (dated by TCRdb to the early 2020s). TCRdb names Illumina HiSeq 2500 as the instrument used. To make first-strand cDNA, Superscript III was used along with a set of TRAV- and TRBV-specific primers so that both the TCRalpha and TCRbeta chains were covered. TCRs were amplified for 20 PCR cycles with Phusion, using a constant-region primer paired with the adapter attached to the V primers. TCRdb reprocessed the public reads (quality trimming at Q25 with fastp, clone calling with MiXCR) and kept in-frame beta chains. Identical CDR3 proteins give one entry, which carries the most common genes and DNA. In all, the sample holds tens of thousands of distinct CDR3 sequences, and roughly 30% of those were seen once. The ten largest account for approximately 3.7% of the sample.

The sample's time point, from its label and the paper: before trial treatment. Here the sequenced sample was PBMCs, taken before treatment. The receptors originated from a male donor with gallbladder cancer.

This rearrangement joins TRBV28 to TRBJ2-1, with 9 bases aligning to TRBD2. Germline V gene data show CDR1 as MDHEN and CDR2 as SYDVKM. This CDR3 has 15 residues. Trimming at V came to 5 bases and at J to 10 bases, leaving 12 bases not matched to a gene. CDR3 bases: TGTGCCAGCAGTCGACCGGGACTAGCAGGCGACGAGCAGTTCTTC. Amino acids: CASSRPGLAGDEQFF. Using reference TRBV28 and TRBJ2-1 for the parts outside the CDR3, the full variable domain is DVKVTQSSRYLVKRTGEKVFLECVQDMDHENMFWYRQDPGLGLRLIYFSYDVKMKEKGDIPEGYSVSREKKERFSLILESASTNQTSMYLCASSRPGLAGDEQFFGPGTRLTVL.

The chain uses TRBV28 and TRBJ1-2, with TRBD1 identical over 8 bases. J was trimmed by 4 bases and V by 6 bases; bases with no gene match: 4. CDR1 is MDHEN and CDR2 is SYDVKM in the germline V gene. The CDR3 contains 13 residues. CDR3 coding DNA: TGTGCCAGCAGACAACAGGGGGGCTATGGCTACACCTTC. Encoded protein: CASRQQGGYGYTF.

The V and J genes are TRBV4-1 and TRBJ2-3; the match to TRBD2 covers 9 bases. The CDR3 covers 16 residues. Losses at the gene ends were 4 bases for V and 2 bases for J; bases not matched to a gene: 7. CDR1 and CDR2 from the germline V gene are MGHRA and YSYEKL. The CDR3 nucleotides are TGCGCCAGCAGCCCCGGACTAGCGAGTAACACAGATACGCAGTATTTT. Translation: CASSPGLASNTDTQYF.

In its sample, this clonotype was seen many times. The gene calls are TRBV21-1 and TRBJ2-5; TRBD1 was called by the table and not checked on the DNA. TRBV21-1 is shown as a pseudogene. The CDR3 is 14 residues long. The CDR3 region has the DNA TGTGCCAGCAGCTTACAGGACAGGCAAGAGACCCAGTACTTC. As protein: CASSLQDRQETQYF.

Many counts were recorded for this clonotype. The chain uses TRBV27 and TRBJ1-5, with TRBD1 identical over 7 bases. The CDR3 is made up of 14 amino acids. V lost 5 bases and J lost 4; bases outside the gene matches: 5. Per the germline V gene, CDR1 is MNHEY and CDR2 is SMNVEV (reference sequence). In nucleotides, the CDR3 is TGTGCCAGCAGTCCCAAGGGGGCAAATCAGCCCCAGCATTTT. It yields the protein CASSPKGANQPQHF.

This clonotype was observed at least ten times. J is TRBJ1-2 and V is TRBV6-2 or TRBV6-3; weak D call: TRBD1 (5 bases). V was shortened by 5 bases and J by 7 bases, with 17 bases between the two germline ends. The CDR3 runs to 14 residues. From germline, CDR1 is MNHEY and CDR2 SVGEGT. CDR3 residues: CASSADRLSGGYTF. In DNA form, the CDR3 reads TGTGCCAGCAGTGCCGACAGATTATCCGGTGGCTACACCTTC.

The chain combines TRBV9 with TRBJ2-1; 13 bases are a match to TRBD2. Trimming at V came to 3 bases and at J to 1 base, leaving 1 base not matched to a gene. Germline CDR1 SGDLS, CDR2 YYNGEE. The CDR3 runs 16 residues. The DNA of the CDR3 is TGTGCCAGCAGCGGGGGACTAGCGGGATCCTACAATGAGCAGTTCTTC. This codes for CASSGGLAGSYNEQFF.

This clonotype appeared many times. The CDR3 reads CAWSVWGGEKLFF. The DNA of the CDR3 is TGTGCCTGGAGTGTATGGGGGGGTGAAAAACTGTTTTTT. The genes are TRBV30 and TRBJ1-4; D might be TRBD1 (5 bases). This CDR3 comprises 13 residues. Between the trimmed V and J ends, which lost 0 bases and 7 bases, there was a span of 9 bases. CDR1 GTSNPN and CDR2 SVGIG come from the germline V gene (reference sequence).

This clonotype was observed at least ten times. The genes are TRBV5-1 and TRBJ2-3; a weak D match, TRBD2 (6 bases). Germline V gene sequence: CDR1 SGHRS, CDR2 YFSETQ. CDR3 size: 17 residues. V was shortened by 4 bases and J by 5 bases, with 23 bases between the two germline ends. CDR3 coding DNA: TGCGCCAGCAGCCCGTACGGGACTCTGAAAGGGAGAGATACGCAGTATTTT. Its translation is CASSPYGTLKGRDTQYF.

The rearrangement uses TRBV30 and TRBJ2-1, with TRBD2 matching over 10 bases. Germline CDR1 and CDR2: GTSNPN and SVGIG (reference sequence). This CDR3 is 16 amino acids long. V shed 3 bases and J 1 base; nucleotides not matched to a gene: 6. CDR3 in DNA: TGTGCCTGGAGACCTAGGACTAGCGGTTCCTACAATGAGCAGTTCTTC. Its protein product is CAWRPRTSGSYNEQFF.

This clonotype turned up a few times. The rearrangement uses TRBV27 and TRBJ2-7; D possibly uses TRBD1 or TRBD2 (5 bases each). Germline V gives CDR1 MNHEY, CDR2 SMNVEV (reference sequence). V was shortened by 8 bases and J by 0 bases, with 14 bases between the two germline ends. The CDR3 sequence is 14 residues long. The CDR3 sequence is CASGRDPSSYEQYF. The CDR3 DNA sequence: TGTGCCAGCGGCCGGGACCCGAGCTCCTACGAGCAGTACTTC.

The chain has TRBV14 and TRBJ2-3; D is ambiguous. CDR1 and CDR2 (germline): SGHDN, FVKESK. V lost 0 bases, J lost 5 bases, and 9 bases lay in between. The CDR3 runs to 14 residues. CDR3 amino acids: CASSQESLLDTQYF. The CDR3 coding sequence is TGTGCCAGCAGCCAAGAATCGTTATTAGATACGCAGTATTTT.

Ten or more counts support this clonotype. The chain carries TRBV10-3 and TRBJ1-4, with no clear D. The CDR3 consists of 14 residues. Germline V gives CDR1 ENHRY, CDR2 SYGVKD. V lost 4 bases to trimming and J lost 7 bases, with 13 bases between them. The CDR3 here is CAISGSGGREKLFF. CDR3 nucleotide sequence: TGTGCCATCAGTGGTTCGGGAGGACGTGAAAAACTGTTTTTT.

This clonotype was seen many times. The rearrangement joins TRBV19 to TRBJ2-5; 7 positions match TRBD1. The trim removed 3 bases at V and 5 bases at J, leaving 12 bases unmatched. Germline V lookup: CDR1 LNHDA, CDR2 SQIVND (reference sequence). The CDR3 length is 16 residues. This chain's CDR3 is CASSMLTGSSVETQYF. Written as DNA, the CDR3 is TGTGCCAGTAGTATGCTGACAGGGTCGTCGGTCGAGACCCAGTACTTC.

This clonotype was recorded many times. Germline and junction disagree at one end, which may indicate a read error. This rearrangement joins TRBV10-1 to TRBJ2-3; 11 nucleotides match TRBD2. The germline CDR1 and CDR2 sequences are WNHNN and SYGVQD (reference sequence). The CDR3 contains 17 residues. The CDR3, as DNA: TGTGCCAGCAGCGCTACTAGCGGGGGCCTCATCACAGATACGCAGTATTTT. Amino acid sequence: CASSATSGGLITDTQYF.

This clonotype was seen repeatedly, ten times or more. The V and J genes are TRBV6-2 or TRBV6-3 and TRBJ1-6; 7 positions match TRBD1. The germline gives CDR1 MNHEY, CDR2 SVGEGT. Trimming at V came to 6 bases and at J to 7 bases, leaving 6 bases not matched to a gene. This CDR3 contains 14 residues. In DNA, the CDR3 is TGTGCCAGCAGAGGAGGACAGGAAAATTCACCCCTCCACTTT. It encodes CASRGGQENSPLHF.

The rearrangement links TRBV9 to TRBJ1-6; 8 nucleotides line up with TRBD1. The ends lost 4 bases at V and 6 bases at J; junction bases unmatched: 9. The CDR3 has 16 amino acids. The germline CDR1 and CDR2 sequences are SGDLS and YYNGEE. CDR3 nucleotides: TGTGCCAGCAGCTCCGGGACAGGCAGCGGTAATTCACCCCTCCACTTT. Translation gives CASSSGTGSGNSPLHF. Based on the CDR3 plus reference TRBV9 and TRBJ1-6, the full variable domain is DSGVTQTPKHLITATGQRVTLRCSPRSGDLSVYWYQQSLDQGLQFLIQYYNGEERAKGNILERFSAQQFPDLHSELNLSSLELGDSALYFCASSSGTGSGNSPLHFGNGTRLTVT.

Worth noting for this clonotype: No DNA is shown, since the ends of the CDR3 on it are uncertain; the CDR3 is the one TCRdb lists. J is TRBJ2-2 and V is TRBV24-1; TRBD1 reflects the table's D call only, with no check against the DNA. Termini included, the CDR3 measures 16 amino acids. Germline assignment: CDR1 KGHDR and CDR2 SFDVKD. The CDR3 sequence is CATQRQGVYTGELFFF.

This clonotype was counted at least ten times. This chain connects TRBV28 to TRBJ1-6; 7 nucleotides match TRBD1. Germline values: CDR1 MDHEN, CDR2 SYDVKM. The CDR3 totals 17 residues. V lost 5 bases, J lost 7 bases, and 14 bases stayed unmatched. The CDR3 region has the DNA TGTGCCAGCAGTCCCCCACGACAGGGTCTCACCAATTCACCCCTCCACTTT. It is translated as CASSPPRQGLTNSPLHF. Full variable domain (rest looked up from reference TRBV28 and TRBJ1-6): DVKVTQSSRYLVKRTGEKVFLECVQDMDHENMFWYRQDPGLGLRLIYFSYDVKMKEKGDIPEGYSVSREKKERFSLILESASTNQTSMYLCASSPPRQGLTNSPLHFGNGTRLTVT.

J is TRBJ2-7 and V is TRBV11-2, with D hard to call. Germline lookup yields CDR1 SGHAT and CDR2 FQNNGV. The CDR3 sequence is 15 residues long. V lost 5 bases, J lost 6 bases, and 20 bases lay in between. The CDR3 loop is CASSTSSASLSEQYF. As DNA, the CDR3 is TGTGCCAGCAGCACAAGCTCGGCTAGTCTATCCGAGCAGTACTTC.

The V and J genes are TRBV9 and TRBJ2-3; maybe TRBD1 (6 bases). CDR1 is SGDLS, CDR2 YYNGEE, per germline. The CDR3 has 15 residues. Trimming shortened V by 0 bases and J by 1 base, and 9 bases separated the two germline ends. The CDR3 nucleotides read TGTGCCAGCAGCGTAGGACAGGTTGGCACAGATACGCAGTATTTT. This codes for CASSVGQVGTDTQYF.

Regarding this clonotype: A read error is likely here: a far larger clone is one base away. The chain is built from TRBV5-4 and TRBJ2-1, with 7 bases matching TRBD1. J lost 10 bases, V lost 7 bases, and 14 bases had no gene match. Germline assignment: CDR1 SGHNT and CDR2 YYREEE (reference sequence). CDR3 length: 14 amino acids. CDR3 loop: CASRRQGSLGEQFF. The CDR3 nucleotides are TGTGCCAGCCGGAGACAGGGATCCTTAGGGGAGCAGTTCTTC.